These 19 T cell receptor beta chains came from one sample sequenced in a study of cytomegalovirus exposure and HLA in healthy donors. PCR was performed using 60 Vbeta and 13 Jbeta primers. Sequencing was performed with immunoSEQ multiplex PCR; in TCRdb, only in-frame clones are kept and a portion is missing. Here the sample spans 95,000 to 110,000 clones, under 80% being singletons. The sample taken for sequencing was PBMCs. These receptors were obtained from a young woman in good health and CMV-seropositive.

The chain couples TRBV19 to TRBJ1-1; 7 bases map to TRBD1. The CDR3 runs 17 residues. The trim removed 2 bases at V and 0 bases at J, leaving 9 bases unmatched. Germline V gene lookup returns CDR1 LNHDA and CDR2 SQIVND (reference sequence). As DNA, the CDR3 is TGTGCCAGTAGTATAAGGAGACAGGGCGATTTGAACACTGAAGCTTTCTTT. Amino acid sequence: CASSIRRQGDLNTEAFF.

The genes are TRBV29-1 and TRBJ1-2, with 11 bases identical to TRBD1. Germline V gene data show CDR1 as SQVTM and CDR2 as ANQGSEA. The CDR3 covers 14 residues. V lost 7 bases, J lost 6 bases, and 10 bases stayed unmatched. The CDR3 loop is CSGAGQGDFNGYTF. CDR3 DNA sequence: TGCAGCGGGGCGGGACAGGGGGATTTTAATGGCTACACCTTC.

The chain joins TRBV5-1 to TRBJ2-3, with TRBD2 matching over 11 bases. Unmatched junction bases numbered 11, after V lost 3 bases and J lost 5 bases. Germline loops: CDR1 SGHRS, CDR2 YFSETQ. This CDR3 is 17 amino acids long. The DNA for the CDR3 is TGCGCCAGCAGCTCCACCAATGTAGCGGGGGGGGTAGATACGCAGTATTTT. Its protein product is CASSSTNVAGGVDTQYF.

V usage is TRBV19 and J usage is TRBJ1-2; TRBD1 matches 10 bases. Trimming cost V 3 bases and J 3 bases; bases outside gene matches: 1. The length of the CDR3 is 14 residues. Germline V gene lookup returns CDR1 LNHDA and CDR2 SQIVND (reference sequence). This CDR3 reads CASSMTGGDYGYTF. The CDR3 bases are TGTGCCAGTAGTATGACAGGGGGCGACTATGGCTACACCTTC.

This sequence joins TRBV7-9 and TRBJ2-1; TRBD2 aligns across 8 bases. There are 16 residues in the CDR3. Germline V gene sequence: CDR1 SEHNR, CDR2 FQNEAQ (reference sequence). V gave up 3 bases and J gave up 0 bases; unmatched junction bases: 4. Here the CDR3 reads CASSFPGGASYNEQFF. In DNA, the CDR3 is TGTGCCAGCAGCTTTCCGGGAGGGGCCTCCTACAATGAGCAGTTCTTC.

The count of this clone is one. V usage is TRBV6-1 and J usage is TRBJ1-5; 7 nucleotides agree with TRBD1. The CDR3 extends over 15 amino acids. The germline V gene has CDR1 MNHNS and CDR2 SASEGT. After removal of 10 bases from V and 0 bases from J, the junction contained 9 bases not matched to a gene. Here the CDR3 reads CATHRDRYSNQPQHF. DNA for the CDR3: TGTGCCACTCACAGGGACAGATATAGCAATCAGCCCCAGCATTTT.

The chain is built from TRBV7-6 and TRBJ2-7; possible D gene TRBD1, 5 bases. Germline CDR1 reads SGHVS; CDR2 reads FNYEAQ. Between the trimmed V and J ends, which lost 1 base and 3 bases, there was a span of 13 bases. The CDR3 sequence is 15 residues long. The CDR3 loop reads CASSLGRQGGYEQYF. CDR3 bases: TGTGCCAGCAGCTTAGGCCGTCAGGGTGGCTACGAGCAGTACTTC. Full variable domain (rest looked up from reference TRBV7-6 and TRBJ2-7): GAGVSQSPRYKVTKRGQDVALRCDPISGHVSLYWYRQALGQGPEFLTYFNYEAQQDKSGLPNDRFSAERPEGSISTLTIQRTEQRDSAMYRCASSLGRQGGYEQYFGPGTRLTVT.

CDR3 amino acids: CASSPSSGTAEGYTF. The CDR3 bases are TGTGCCAGCAGTCCCTCCTCCGGGACAGCCGAAGGCTACACCTTC. V usage is TRBV27 and J usage is TRBJ1-2; TRBD1 aligns across 7 bases. This CDR3 region has 15 residues. Germline V lookup: CDR1 MNHEY, CDR2 SMNVEV (reference sequence). Losses at the gene ends were 5 bases for V and 8 bases for J; bases not matched to a gene: 14.

CDR3 protein: CASSLNSPGYTEAFF. CDR3 DNA: TGTGCCAGCAGCTTAAATTCCCCAGGGTACACTGAAGCTTTCTTT. The chain is built from TRBV7-3 and TRBJ1-1; D may be TRBD1 (5 bases). This CDR3 comprises 15 residues. Germline CDR1 reads SGHTA; CDR2 reads FQGTGA. Trimming took 1 base from V and 3 from J, leaving 12 bases between them.

The V call is TRBV4-3, the J call TRBJ2-2; TRBD2 matches 11 bases. Germline V gene data show CDR1 as LGHNA and CDR2 as YSLEER. The junction had 7 bases not matched to a gene; V was cut back by 1 base and J by 3 bases. This CDR3 has 18 residues. The CDR3, as DNA: TGCGCCAGCAGCCAAGGGTTTAGCGGGAGGGCGCACACCGGGGAGCTGTTTTTT. It yields the protein CASSQGFSGRAHTGELFF.

This clone has just a few counts. The V gene is TRBV7-9, the J gene TRBJ2-5, with 7 bases that match TRBD1. CDR3 length: 12 amino acids. J lost 11 bases, V lost 5 bases, and 8 bases had no gene match. Germline lookup yields CDR1 SEHNR and CDR2 FQNEAQ (reference sequence). The CDR3 here is CASSRQGREQYF. The CDR3 DNA reads TGTGCCAGCAGCCGACAGGGTAGGGAGCAGTACTTC.

This chain connects TRBV4-2 to TRBJ2-5; 13 bases align to TRBD2. The germline V gene has CDR1 LGHNA and CDR2 YNFKEQ. CDR3 length: 16 amino acids. The V and J ends lost 4 bases and 4 bases, in that order; junction bases with no gene match: 6. CDR3 residues: CASSRERLAGGETQYF. CDR3 nucleotide sequence: TGTGCCAGCAGCCGAGAAAGACTAGCGGGAGGAGAGACCCAGTACTTC.

The sample holds a few counts of this clone. This sequence joins TRBV11-3 and TRBJ2-7; 11 bases fit TRBD1. V dropped 5 bases and J dropped 3; count of bases not matched to a gene: 6. The germline V gene encodes CDR1 SGHNT and CDR2 YENEEA. The CDR3 consists of 15 residues. The CDR3 loop is CASSQSGTGGYEQYF. The CDR3 DNA reads TGTGCCAGCAGCCAGAGCGGGACAGGGGGCTACGAGCAGTACTTC.

The V gene is TRBV5-6, the J gene TRBJ1-5; 7 bases match TRBD1. The CDR3 covers 15 residues. The germline gives CDR1 SGHDT, CDR2 YYEEEE. J lost 1 base, V lost 3 bases, and 4 bases had no gene match. CDR3 residues: CASSWGTESNQPQHF. In DNA, the CDR3 is TGTGCCAGCAGCTGGGGGACAGAGAGCAATCAGCCCCAGCATTTT.

The V gene is TRBV7-2, the J gene TRBJ1-6; the D gene is possibly TRBD1 (6 bases). This CDR3 spans 16 amino acids. The germline V and J ends were trimmed by 7 bases and 3 bases, with 16 bases remaining between them. Per germline, CDR1 SGHTA and CDR2 FQGNSA. CDR3 sequence: CASTILGDNYNSPLHF. The CDR3 bases are TGTGCCAGCACCATCTTGGGGGACAACTATAATTCACCCCTCCACTTT.

The chain has TRBV5-1 and TRBJ2-7, with 9 bases aligning to TRBD2. CDR3 length: 15 residues. Germline V lookup: CDR1 SGHRS, CDR2 YFSETQ. Trimming at V came to 4 bases and at J to 3 bases, leaving 8 bases not matched to a gene. CDR3 DNA: TGCGCCAGCAGCCCGATAGCGGGAGAAAACTACGAGCAGTACTTC. As protein: CASSPIAGENYEQYF.

The rearrangement uses TRBV5-5 and TRBJ1-5, with D possibly TRBD1 on 6 matching bases. Trimming took 5 bases from V and 3 from J, leaving 12 bases between them. Germline lookup yields CDR1 SGHKS and CDR2 YYEKEE (reference sequence). The CDR3 is 14 residues long. The CDR3 reads CASSHGQYNQPQHF. CDR3 nucleotide sequence: TGTGCCAGCAGTCACGGACAGTACAATCAGCCCCAGCATTTT.

The chain links TRBV19 to TRBJ1-3; D perhaps matches TRBD1 (5 bases). This CDR3 region has 14 residues. Germline V gives CDR1 LNHDA, CDR2 SQIVND (reference sequence). Trimming removed 4 bases from V and 2 bases from J, with 9 bases in between. The CDR3 sequence is CASSNGHTGNTIYF. The CDR3 DNA reads as TGTGCCAGTAGTAACGGACACACTGGAAACACCATATATTTT.

The J gene is TRBJ1-3, the V gene TRBV4-3; the D is unclear. This CDR3 is 15 amino acids long. V lost 2 bases to trimming and J lost 0 bases, with 8 bases between them. Germline V gene lookup returns CDR1 LGHNA and CDR2 YSLEER. CDR3 bases: TGCGCCAGCAGCCAAACTGCAGGCTCTGGAAACACCATATATTTT. This encodes CASSQTAGSGNTIYF.